This TCR beta chain emerged from a study of T cell responses to AZD1222 COVID-19 vaccine. Broader study findings: A reported finding is that nearly half of spike-specific TCRs target unmutated variant regions. Seropositivity was recorded at baseline in only a handful of AZD1222 recipients.

Trimming removed 8 bases at V and 5 bases at J, with 16 bases between. Per the germline V gene, CDR1 is SGDLS and CDR2 is YYNGEE. The CDR3 contains 13 residues. Data came from immunoSEQ multiplex PCR; TCRdb stores just in-frame clones and leaves some out. The sample has more than 85,000 clones, over 75% seen once. For this clone: Its target is unknown.

The sequence was obtained from an adult in good health. The chain has TRBV9 and TRBJ1-1; D is perhaps TRBD1 (6 bases). Here the sequenced sample was peripheral blood, taken on day 0 of AZD1222 vaccination. The CDR3 region has the DNA TGTGCCAGTGGGCAGGGGAGGAGGACTGAAGCTTTCTTT. Amino acids: CASGQGRRTEAFF.